The rows below give T cell receptor beta chains drawn from one sample of a study of identical twins. TCRdb itself ran the 5' RACE reads through MiXCR, one entry per CDR3 protein. The table shows 200,000 to 300,000 distinct CDR3 sequences, with roughly 7% occurring only once. This sample also appeared in a second study, on yellow fever vaccine responses in identical twins.

The sequenced sample consisted of memory (CD45RO+) T cells sorted from blood. The source of these receptors is a woman between 18 and 29 years old in good health. Each CDR3 is given with its conserved first and last residue. The D gene is left open where the match is weak. Size values are once, few and many counts, or a class for expanded clones, and some rows have none.

TGTGCCAGCAGCGGACAAAACCAAGAGACCCAGTACTTC CASSGQNQETQYF NA TRBJ2-5 many TRBV27
TGTGCCAGCAGCGGTCGAGGACTAGCCCCAAACGAGCAGTACTTC CASSGRGLAPNEQYF TRBD2 TRBJ2-7 few TRBV6-1
TGTGCCAGCAGTTTTAGGTACACTGAAGCTTTCTTT CASSFRYTEAFF NA TRBJ1-1 NA TRBV12-3/TRBV12-4
TGTGCCAGCAGCCTACAGGGGATCGGTTCACCCCTCCACTTT CASSLQGIGSPLHF TRBD1 TRBJ1-6 NA TRBV7-8
TGTGCCAGTACCACAGGTGTGAACACTGAAGCTTTCTTT CASTTGVNTEAFF NA TRBJ1-1 NA TRBV19
TGCAGCCTCACCGATGGGGGTGAAGCTTTCTTT CSLTDGGEAFF NA TRBJ1-1 many TRBV29-1
TGTGCCAGCAGCCTAGCGGTCACCGGGGAGCTGTTTTTT CASSLAVTGELFF TRBD2 TRBJ2-2 few TRBV7-6
TGTGCCAGCAGCTTAAACAGGGGGTACGAGCAGTACTTC CASSLNRGYEQYF TRBD1 TRBJ2-7 NA TRBV11-2
TGTGCCAGCAGTTTTGTGCAAACGGGAAACACCATATATTTT CASSFVQTGNTIYF NA TRBJ1-3 many TRBV12-3/TRBV12-4
TGTGCCAGCAGCCAATGGGGATACAATGAGCAGTTCTTC CASSQWGYNEQFF NA TRBJ2-1 many TRBV14
TGTGCCAGCAGTGTGACAGGTGACGAGCAGTACTTC CASSVTGDEQYF NA TRBJ2-7 many TRBV6-6
TGTGCCAGCAGTTTAGCGCCTAACTACGAGCAGTACTTC CASSLAPNYEQYF NA TRBJ2-7 many TRBV12-3/TRBV12-4
TGTGCCAGCAGCCAAGAGGTTATGGGGGAGCTGTTTTTT CASSQEVMGELFF NA TRBJ2-2 NA TRBV3-1
TGCGCCAGCAGCCACAAGGGTTCAGGTTCCTACAATGAGCAGTTCTTC CASSHKGSGSYNEQFF NA TRBJ2-1 many TRBV5-1
TGCAGTGCTTCGACACCTACGGATAGCTACACCTTC CSASTPTDSYTF NA TRBJ1-2 NA TRBV20-1